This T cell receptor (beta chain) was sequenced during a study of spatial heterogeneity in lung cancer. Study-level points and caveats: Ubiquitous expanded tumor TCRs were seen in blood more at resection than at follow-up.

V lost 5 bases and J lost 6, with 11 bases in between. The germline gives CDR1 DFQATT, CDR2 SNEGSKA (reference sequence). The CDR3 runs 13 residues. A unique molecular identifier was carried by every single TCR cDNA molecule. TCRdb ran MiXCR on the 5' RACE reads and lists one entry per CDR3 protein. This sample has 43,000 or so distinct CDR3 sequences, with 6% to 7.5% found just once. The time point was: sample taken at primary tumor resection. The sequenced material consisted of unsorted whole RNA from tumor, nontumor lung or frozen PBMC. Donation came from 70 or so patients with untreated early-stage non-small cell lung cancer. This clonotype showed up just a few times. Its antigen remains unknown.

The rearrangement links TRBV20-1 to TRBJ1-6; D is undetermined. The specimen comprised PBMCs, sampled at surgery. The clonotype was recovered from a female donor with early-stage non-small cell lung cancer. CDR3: CSAVRAPNSPLHF. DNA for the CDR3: TGCAGTGCTGTCCGGGCCCCTAATTCACCCCTCCACTTT.